This T cell receptor beta chain appears in the sequencing data of a study (dated by TCRdb to 2015 to 2016). This clonotype was picked up a small number of times. Its cognate antigen has yet to be identified. No quality values exist for individual bases; no much larger clone is one base distant. From the cysteine through the phenylalanine, the CDR3 covers 13 amino acids. The retained sequence is limited to the CDR3, 39 bases, with the frame set at the first base. Deletion took 5 bases off V and 2 bases off J, with a span of 11 bases between the germline ends. CDR1 and CDR2, per the germline V gene (reference sequence), are GTSNPN and SVGIG. The library was obtained by RT-PCR. For sequencing, an Illumina MiSeq was employed. Using fastp trimming at Q25 and MiXCR clonotype assembly, TCRdb reanalyzed the public sequencing data and kept in-frame beta chains. Rows are combined by CDR3 protein, so each entry shows the most common genes and DNA. This sample comprises 650,000 to 800,000 distinct CDR3 sequences, approximately 15% of them detected only once. Jointly, the top ten make up 3.6% of the sample.

The receptor comes from a female donor in good health, serving as a healthy control. Sequenced input: memory CD4+ T cells from blood. The chain is encoded by TRBV30 joined to TRBJ2-3, with TRBD1 perhaps the D gene, on 5 matching bases. The CDR3 protein sequence reads: CAWGQLTTDTQYF. The bases read TGTGCCTGGGGACAACTAACCACAGATACGCAGTATTTT.